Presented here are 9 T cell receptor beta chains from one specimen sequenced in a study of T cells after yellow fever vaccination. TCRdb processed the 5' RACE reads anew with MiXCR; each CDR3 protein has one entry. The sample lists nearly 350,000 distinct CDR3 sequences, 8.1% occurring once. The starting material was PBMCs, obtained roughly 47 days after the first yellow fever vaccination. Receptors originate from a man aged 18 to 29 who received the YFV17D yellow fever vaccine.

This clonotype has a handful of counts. The CDR3 region is CASSQVIGDYGYTF. As DNA, the CDR3 is TGCGCCAGCAGCCAAGTAATCGGGGACTATGGCTACACCTTC. The chain links TRBV4-1 to TRBJ1-2; no clear D. Germline V gene lookup returns CDR1 MGHRA and CDR2 YSYEKL. The CDR3 consists of 14 residues. V was cut by 1 base and J by 3 bases, with 9 bases left in between.

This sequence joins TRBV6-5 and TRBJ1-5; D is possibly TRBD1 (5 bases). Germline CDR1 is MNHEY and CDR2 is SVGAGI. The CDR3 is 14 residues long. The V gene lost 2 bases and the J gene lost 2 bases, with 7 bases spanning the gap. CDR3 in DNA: TGTGCCAGCAGTTACCTGGGGGGCAATCAGCCCCAGCATTTT. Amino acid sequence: CASSYLGGNQPQHF.

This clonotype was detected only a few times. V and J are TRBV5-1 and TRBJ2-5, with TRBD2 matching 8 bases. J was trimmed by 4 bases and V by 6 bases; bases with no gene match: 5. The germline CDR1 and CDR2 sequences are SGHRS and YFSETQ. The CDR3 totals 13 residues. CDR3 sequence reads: CASTAGGAETQYF. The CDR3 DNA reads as TGCGCCAGCACGGCCGGGGGGGCAGAGACCCAGTACTTC.

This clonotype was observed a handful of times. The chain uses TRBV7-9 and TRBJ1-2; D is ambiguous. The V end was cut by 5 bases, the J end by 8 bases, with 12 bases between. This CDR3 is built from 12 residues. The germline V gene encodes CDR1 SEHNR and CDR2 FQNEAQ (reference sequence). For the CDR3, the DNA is TGTGCCAGCAGCCCCCGCGGACGCGGCTACACCTTC. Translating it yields CASSPRGRGYTF.

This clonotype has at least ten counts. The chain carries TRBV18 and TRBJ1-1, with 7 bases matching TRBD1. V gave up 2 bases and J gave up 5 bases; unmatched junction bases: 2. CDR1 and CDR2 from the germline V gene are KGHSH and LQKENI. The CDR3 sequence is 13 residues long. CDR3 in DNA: TGTGCCAGCTCACCAACAGGGGAGACTGAAGCTTTCTTT. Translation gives CASSPTGETEAFF. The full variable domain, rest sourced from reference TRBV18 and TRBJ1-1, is NAGVMQNPRHLVRRRGQEARLRCSPMKGHSHVYWYRQLPEEGLKFMVYLQKENIIDESGMPKERFSAEFPKEGPSILRIQQVVRGDSAAYFCASSPTGETEAFFGQGTRLTVV.

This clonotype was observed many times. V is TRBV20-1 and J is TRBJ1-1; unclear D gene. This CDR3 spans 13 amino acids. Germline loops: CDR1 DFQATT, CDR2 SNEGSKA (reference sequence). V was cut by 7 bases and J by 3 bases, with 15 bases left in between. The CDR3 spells CSVQEGRDTEAFF. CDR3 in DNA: TGCAGTGTTCAAGAGGGCCGGGACACTGAAGCTTTCTTT.

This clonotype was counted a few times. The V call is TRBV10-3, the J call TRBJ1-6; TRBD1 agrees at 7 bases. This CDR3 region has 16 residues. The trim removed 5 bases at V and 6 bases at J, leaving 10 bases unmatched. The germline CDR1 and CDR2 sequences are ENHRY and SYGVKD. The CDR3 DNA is TGTGCCATCAGTTCTGTGGAGGGGGCAGCTAATTCACCCCTCCACTTT. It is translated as CAISSVEGAANSPLHF.

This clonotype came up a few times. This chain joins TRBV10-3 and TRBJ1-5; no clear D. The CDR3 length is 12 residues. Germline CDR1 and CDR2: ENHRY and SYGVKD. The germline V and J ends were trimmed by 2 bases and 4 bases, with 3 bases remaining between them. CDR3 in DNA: TGTGCCATCAGTGAGAGGAATCAGCCCCAGCATTTT. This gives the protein CAISERNQPQHF.

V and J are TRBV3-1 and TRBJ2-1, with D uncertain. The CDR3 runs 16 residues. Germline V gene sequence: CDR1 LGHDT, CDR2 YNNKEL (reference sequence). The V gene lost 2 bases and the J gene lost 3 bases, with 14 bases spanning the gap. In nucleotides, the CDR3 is TGTGCCAGCAGCCAACCCAAGGCCATCCTCTACAATGAGCAGTTCTTC. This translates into CASSQPKAILYNEQFF.